Listed here are 4 T cell receptor beta chains from one sample, sequenced in a study of technical replicates of blood from a handful of donors. Libraries were prepared by immunoSEQ multiplex PCR; TCRdb keeps only in-frame clonotypes and omits some of them. This sample yields tens of thousands of clones, of which approximately 94% are seen a single time; 0.3% to 0.4% belongs to the top ten. Material: T cells isolated from PBMCs. The receptor set was obtained from a human donor in good health.

The chain recombines TRBV19 with TRBJ2-7; tentative D call: TRBD1 (6 bases). The CDR3 length is 14 residues. Germline-derived CDR1 and CDR2 are LNHDA and SQIVND (reference sequence). V lost 2 bases and J lost 0, with 8 bases in between. The CDR3 sequence: CASSITGTSYEQYF. The DNA for the CDR3 is TGTGCCAGTAGTATAACAGGGACCTCCTACGAGCAGTACTTC.

The chain carries TRBV6-4 and TRBJ2-7; weak D call: TRBD1 (5 bases). The CDR3 totals 15 residues. V lost 2 bases to trimming and J lost 7 bases, with 18 bases between them. Germline CDR1 is MRHNA and CDR2 is SNTAGT. The CDR3 DNA is TGTGCCAGCAGTGACCCGCACCCGCTAAAGGGGGAGCAGTACTTC. It yields the protein CASSDPHPLKGEQYF.

The chain joins TRBV27 to TRBJ2-7, with 7 bases lining up with TRBD2. The length of the CDR3 is 20 residues. Trimming removed 6 bases from V and 3 bases from J; junction bases left unmatched: 26. Germline assignment: CDR1 MNHEY and CDR2 SMNVEV (reference sequence). CDR3: CASSLAPLTSANPRGYEQYF. CDR3 sequence (DNA): TGTGCCAGCAGCCTGGCCCCGCTTACTAGCGCCAACCCGAGGGGCTACGAGCAGTACTTC.

This clone has just a few counts. The V call is TRBV20-1, the J call TRBJ1-1; D unresolved. Between the trimmed V and J ends, which lost 2 bases and 7 bases, there was a span of 8 bases. The germline CDR1 and CDR2 sequences are DFQATT and SNEGSKA (reference sequence). CDR3 length: 11 residues. The DNA for the CDR3 is TGCAGTGCTAGACACGGTGATGAAGCTTTCTTT. Translated: CSARHGDEAFF.